The present T cell receptor (beta chain) was sequenced within a study of blood T cell repertoires in COVID-19. At the level of the study: Samples came from the United States, Italy and Spain, spanning acute and convalescent COVID-19. In each case, the material was cDNA or gDNA derived from T cells, B-cell-depleted T cells, or PBMCs.

Authors' analysis steps: Estimates of nucleated cell counts were drawn from the amplification of reference gene primers. TCRdb's table, derived via immunoSEQ multiplex PCR, lists solely in-frame clones and lacks some. For V, J and clone size, that table is used; D and trimming come from the DNA. The sample comprises 45,000 to 60,000 clones, around 90% of which are singletons, and under 8.5% rests with the top ten. The CDR3 sequence is 15 residues long. The V gene's germline CDR1 is LGHNA and CDR2 YSLEER. Trimming stripped 1 base from V and 0 bases from J, with 9 bases between. Sequences were obtained from peripheral blood. This sequence was found in a human donor with active COVID-19. The donor label of this sample is uncertain. The rearrangement uses TRBV4-3 and TRBJ1-1; perhaps TRBD1 as D (5 bases). In DNA, the CDR3 is TGCGCCAGCAGCCAAGTAGCAGGGATGAACACTGAAGCTTTCTTT. The encoded protein is CASSQVAGMNTEAFF.